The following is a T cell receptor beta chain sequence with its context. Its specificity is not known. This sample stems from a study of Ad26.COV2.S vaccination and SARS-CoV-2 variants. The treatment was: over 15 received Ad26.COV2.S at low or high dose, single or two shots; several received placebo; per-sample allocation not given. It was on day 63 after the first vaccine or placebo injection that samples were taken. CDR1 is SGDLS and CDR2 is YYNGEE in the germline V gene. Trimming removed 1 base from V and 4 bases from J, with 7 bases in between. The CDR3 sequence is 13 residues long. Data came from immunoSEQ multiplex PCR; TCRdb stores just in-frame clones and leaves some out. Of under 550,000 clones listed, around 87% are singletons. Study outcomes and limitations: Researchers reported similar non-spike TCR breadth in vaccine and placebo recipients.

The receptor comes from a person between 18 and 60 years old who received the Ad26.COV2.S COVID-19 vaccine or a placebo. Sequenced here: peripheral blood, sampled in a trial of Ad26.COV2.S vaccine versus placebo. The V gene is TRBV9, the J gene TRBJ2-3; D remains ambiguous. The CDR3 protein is CASSVIPPDTQYF. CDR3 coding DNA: TGTGCCAGCAGCGTAATACCGCCAGATACGCAGTATTTT. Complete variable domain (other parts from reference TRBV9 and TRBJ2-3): DSGVTQTPKHLITATGQRVTLRCSPRSGDLSVYWYQQSLDQGLQFLIQYYNGEERAKGNILERFSAQQFPDLHSELNLSSLELGDSALYFCASSVIPPDTQYFGPGTRLTVL.